This T cell receptor (beta chain) was sequenced in a study of patients and donors after allogeneic stem cell transplantation (dated by TCRdb to 2019 to 2021). V loses 4 bases, J loses 0 bases, and the germline ends lie 8 bases apart. From a lookup of the germline V gene, CDR1 and CDR2 are SGHRS and YFSETQ. The CDR3, cysteine through phenylalanine, is 13 amino acids long. Here the CDR3 DNA is all that survives: 39 bases in frame from base 1. A remark on this clonotype: The target of this receptor is not known. The sample holds no much larger clone one base away, and base qualities are not on file.

The library relied on RT-PCR. Sequenced on a NextSeq 550. TCRdb trimmed the raw reads at Q25, called clones with MiXCR and kept productive beta chains. Each CDR3 protein appears once, grouped with its most common genes and DNA. The sample yields 800,000 to 1,000,000 distinct CDR3 sequences; about a sixth were counted once. Jointly, the top ten make up around 6% of the sample. This receptor was identified in a human donor who was either an allogeneic HSCT recipient or a stem cell or donor lymphocyte infusion donor (not recorded which). It is not recorded whose cells these are; they may come from a transplant donor. Sequencing was done on a sample of blood, either unsorted or a sorted T cell fraction (not recorded which). The rearranged segments are TRBV5-1 and TRBJ2-7; a confident D gene designation cannot be given. CDR3 reads: CASSGSSSYEQYF. The DNA sequence is given as TGCGCCAGCAGCGGGTCGAGCTCCTACGAGCAGTACTTC.